The sequence of this T cell receptor (beta chain) was determined in a study of control samples from healthy donors and cancer patients. Method: immunoSEQ multiplex PCR; TCRdb's copy keeps in-frame clones and lacks some. In the table there are roughly 190,000 clones, 90% to 95% of which are singletons. CDR1 is SEHNR, CDR2 FQNEAQ, per germline (reference sequence). The CDR3 has 15 residues. V was pared by 2 bases and J by 2 bases, with 5 bases of the junction left unmatched. Sequenced input: blood. V usage is TRBV7-9 and J usage is TRBJ1-2, with 7 bases that match TRBD1. This clonotype was obtained from a woman aged 30 to 39 in good health. The CDR3 nucleotides are TGTGCCAGCAGCTTATCAGGGGGAGGGAACTATGGCTACACCTTC. Translation gives CASSLSGGGNYGYTF. Looking up the rest from reference TRBV7-9 and TRBJ1-2 gives the full variable domain: DTGVSQNPRHKITKRGQNVTFRCDPISEHNRLYWYRQTLGQGPEFLTYFQNEAQLEKSRLLSDRFSAERPKGSFSTLEIQRTEQGDSAMYLCASSLSGGGNYGYTFGSGTRLTVV.